Described below is a single TCR beta chain sequence and its context. The antigen this receptor binds is unknown. Base qualities are missing; no much larger clone stands one base away. Library creation used the immunoSEQ multiplex PCR assay. The table was pulled from immuneACCESS by TCRdb, which kept in-frame rearrangements only. Such tables lose some clones; where checked, under half of the loss comes from unresolved V genes, and the rest has no known cause. For this sample there are about 72,000 clones; roughly 89% appear just once. Approximately 0.84% of the sample belongs to the ten largest clones. The source of the sample is a study of T cell changes during pregnancy in multiple sclerosis (dated by TCRdb to the late 2010s). General notes on the study: Changes in the T cell repertoire over the course of pregnancy were examined in this study in women with multiple sclerosis.

Unmatched junction bases come to 2, with V trimmed by 0 bases and J by 3 bases. CDR1 and CDR2 are drawn from the germline V gene: MNHEY, SVGAGI. The cysteine opens and the phenylalanine closes a CDR3 of 14 amino acids. Only the CDR3 part of the read is kept: 42 bases, read in frame from the first base. This clonotype was obtained from a female donor with multiple sclerosis, enrolled in a pregnancy study. The sample here was peripheral blood, taken in the second trimester of pregnancy. This chain joins TRBV6-5 to TRBJ2-7, and TRBD1 matches 7 of the central bases. The sequenced DNA: TGTGCCAGCAGTTACTCCCCAGGGGGCTACGAGCAGTACTTC. Translated, this gives CASSYSPGGYEQYF.